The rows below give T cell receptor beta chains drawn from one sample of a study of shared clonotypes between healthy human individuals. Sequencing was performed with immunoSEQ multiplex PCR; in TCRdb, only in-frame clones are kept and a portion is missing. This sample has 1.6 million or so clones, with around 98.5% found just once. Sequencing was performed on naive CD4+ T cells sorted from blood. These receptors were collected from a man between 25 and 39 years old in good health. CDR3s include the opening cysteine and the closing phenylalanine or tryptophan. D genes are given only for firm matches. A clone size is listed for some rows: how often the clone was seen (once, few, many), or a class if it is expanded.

CDR3 protein: CASSPPGQGINRAFF; CDR3 DNA: TGTGCCAGCTCACCCCCCGGACAGGGAATTAATCGAGCTTTCTTT; clone size: NA; J gene: TRBJ1-1; V gene: TRBV18; D gene: TRBD1
CDR3 protein: CASSVPSDGLSPQHF; CDR3 DNA: TGTGCCAGCAGTGTACCAAGCGACGGCCTTTCGCCCCAGCATTTT; clone size: NA; J gene: TRBJ1-5; V gene: TRBV2; D gene: NA
CDR3 protein: CASRDSTGEQYF; CDR3 DNA: TGTGCCAGTAGAGATTCGACGGGCGAGCAGTACTTC; clone size: NA; J gene: TRBJ2-7; V gene: TRBV2; D gene: NA
CDR3 protein: CASSYSGTNQETQYF; CDR3 DNA: TGTGCCAGCAGCTATTCCGGGACAAACCAAGAGACCCAGTACTTC; clone size: NA; J gene: TRBJ2-5; V gene: TRBV7-2; D gene: NA
CDR3 protein: CASLTTVHTGELFF; CDR3 DNA: TGTGCCAGCCTCACCACAGTCCACACCGGGGAGCTGTTTTTT; clone size: NA; J gene: TRBJ2-2; V gene: TRBV18; D gene: NA
CDR3 protein: CASRIGTGGEKLFF; CDR3 DNA: TGTGCCAGCAGGATCGGGACAGGGGGGGAAAAACTGTTTTTT; clone size: NA; J gene: TRBJ1-4; V gene: TRBV6-6; D gene: TRBD1
CDR3 protein: CASSPTGDSYEQYF; CDR3 DNA: TGTGCCAGCAGCCCGACAGGGGACTCCTACGAGCAGTACTTC; clone size: once; J gene: TRBJ2-7; V gene: TRBV9; D gene: TRBD1
CDR3 protein: CASKGTANTEAFF; CDR3 DNA: TGTGCCAGCAAAGGGACAGCGAACACTGAAGCTTTCTTT; clone size: NA; J gene: TRBJ1-1; V gene: TRBV2; D gene: TRBD1
CDR3 protein: CASSKPLQIQETQYF; CDR3 DNA: TGTGCCAGCAGCAAACCTCTACAGATTCAAGAGACCCAGTACTTC; clone size: NA; J gene: TRBJ2-5; V gene: TRBV21-1; D gene: NA
CDR3 protein: CASSSDLGENTEAFF; CDR3 DNA: TGTGCCAGCAGCTCAGACTTGGGGGAGAACACTGAAGCTTTCTTT; clone size: NA; J gene: TRBJ1-1; V gene: TRBV7-2; D gene: NA
CDR3 protein: CASTGGYEQYF; CDR3 DNA: TGTGCCAGCACCGGGGGCTACGAGCAGTACTTC; clone size: NA; J gene: TRBJ2-7; V gene: TRBV28; D gene: NA
CDR3 protein: CASSPASGTHYNEQFF; CDR3 DNA: TGTGCCAGCTCACCAGCTAGCGGGACTCACTACAATGAGCAGTTCTTC; clone size: NA; J gene: TRBJ2-1; V gene: TRBV18; D gene: TRBD2
CDR3 protein: CASSFYKANTGELFF; CDR3 DNA: TGCGCCAGCAGCTTTTACAAGGCCAACACCGGGGAGCTGTTTTTT; clone size: NA; J gene: TRBJ2-2; V gene: TRBV5-1; D gene: NA
CDR3 protein: CATSRGGSTNEKLFF; CDR3 DNA: TGTGCCACCAGCAGAGGTGGATCAACTAATGAAAAACTGTTTTTT; clone size: NA; J gene: TRBJ1-4; V gene: TRBV15; D gene: NA
CDR3 protein: CASRLAASNEQFF; CDR3 DNA: TGTGCCAGCCGTCTAGCTGCAAGCAATGAGCAGTTCTTC; clone size: NA; J gene: TRBJ2-1; V gene: TRBV7-2; D gene: NA
CDR3 protein: CASSPQGYAYEQYF; CDR3 DNA: TGTGCCAGCTCACCACAAGGGTATGCCTACGAGCAGTACTTC; clone size: NA; J gene: TRBJ2-7; V gene: TRBV18; D gene: NA
CDR3 protein: CASSDTSGRRDEQFF; CDR3 DNA: TGTGCCAGCAGCGATACTAGCGGGAGGCGTGATGAGCAGTTCTTC; clone size: NA; J gene: TRBJ2-1; V gene: TRBV11-2; D gene: TRBD2
CDR3 protein: CASSLAQSSYNEQFF; CDR3 DNA: TGTGCCAGCAGCTTAGCGCAGAGCTCCTACAATGAGCAGTTCTTC; clone size: NA; J gene: TRBJ2-1; V gene: TRBV7-8; D gene: NA
CDR3 protein: CSVSRGSYNEQFF; CDR3 DNA: TGCAGCGTTTCGAGAGGGTCCTACAATGAGCAGTTCTTC; clone size: NA; J gene: TRBJ2-1; V gene: TRBV29-1; D gene: NA
CDR3 protein: CASSASGAGGGTQYF; CDR3 DNA: TGTGCCAGCAGCGCTAGCGGGGCTGGGGGTGGTACGCAGTATTTT; clone size: NA; J gene: TRBJ2-3; V gene: TRBV9; D gene: TRBD2
CDR3 protein: CASSSYSNYGYTF; CDR3 DNA: TGTGCCAGCAGTTCTTACAGTAACTATGGCTACACCTTC; clone size: NA; J gene: TRBJ1-2; V gene: TRBV27; D gene: NA
CDR3 protein: CASSRDRAANTQYF; CDR3 DNA: TGTGCCAGCAGCAGAGACCGGGCCGCCAATACGCAGTATTTT; clone size: once; J gene: TRBJ2-3; V gene: TRBV7-2; D gene: NA
CDR3 protein: CASSLASGPPAEAFF; CDR3 DNA: TGCGCCAGCAGCTTGGCCTCAGGGCCGCCGGCTGAAGCTTTCTTT; clone size: NA; J gene: TRBJ1-1; V gene: TRBV5-1; D gene: NA
CDR3 protein: CASSLGRRAGTQYF; CDR3 DNA: TGTGCCAGCAGCTTAGGACGGAGGGCGGGTACGCAGTATTTT; clone size: NA; J gene: TRBJ2-3; V gene: TRBV7-3; D gene: NA
CDR3 protein: CASSPPASGRATDTQYF; CDR3 DNA: TGTGCCAGCTCACCACCCGCTAGCGGGAGGGCGACAGATACGCAGTATTTT; clone size: NA; J gene: TRBJ2-3; V gene: TRBV18; D gene: TRBD2
CDR3 protein: CASRAGGPGEKLFF; CDR3 DNA: TGTGCCAGCAGGGCGGGAGGCCCGGGGGAAAAACTGTTTTTT; clone size: NA; J gene: TRBJ1-4; V gene: TRBV2; D gene: NA
CDR3 protein: CASSIGRTDTQYF; CDR3 DNA: TGTGCCAGTAGTATCGGCCGCACAGATACGCAGTATTTT; clone size: NA; J gene: TRBJ2-3; V gene: TRBV19; D gene: NA
CDR3 protein: CASGGLAGTYNEQFF; CDR3 DNA: TGTGCCAGCGGGGGGCTAGCGGGAACCTACAATGAGCAGTTCTTC; clone size: NA; J gene: TRBJ2-1; V gene: TRBV25-1; D gene: TRBD2
CDR3 protein: CASRELGRIYSYEQYF; CDR3 DNA: TGTGCCAGCAGGGAATTGGGGAGGATTTACTCCTACGAGCAGTACTTC; clone size: NA; J gene: TRBJ2-7; V gene: TRBV2; D gene: NA
CDR3 protein: CASAGYLGYTF; CDR3 DNA: TGTGCCAGTGCAGGGTATCTTGGCTACACCTTC; clone size: NA; J gene: TRBJ1-2; V gene: TRBV19; D gene: NA
CDR3 protein: CARRDQEETQYF; CDR3 DNA: TGTGCCAGGAGGGACCAGGAAGAGACCCAGTACTTC; clone size: NA; J gene: TRBJ2-5; V gene: TRBV2; D gene: NA
CDR3 protein: CASTGELAGYEQYF; CDR3 DNA: TGTGCCAGCACAGGGGAACTAGCGGGCTACGAGCAGTACTTC; clone size: NA; J gene: TRBJ2-7; V gene: TRBV6-6; D gene: TRBD2
CDR3 protein: CASSPAGTGPAGGNTIYF; CDR3 DNA: TGTGCCAGCAGCCCGGCCGGGACAGGGCCCGCGGGTGGAAACACCATATATTTT; clone size: NA; J gene: TRBJ1-3; V gene: TRBV7-2; D gene: TRBD1
CDR3 protein: CASSHRPPREAYEQYF; CDR3 DNA: TGTGCCAGCAGTCACCGCCCCCCCCGGGAGGCTTACGAGCAGTACTTC; clone size: NA; J gene: TRBJ2-7; V gene: TRBV28; D gene: TRBD2
CDR3 protein: CASSLQDNAEAFF; CDR3 DNA: TGCGCCAGCAGCTTGCAGGACAACGCTGAAGCTTTCTTT; clone size: NA; J gene: TRBJ1-1; V gene: TRBV5-1; D gene: NA
CDR3 protein: CASSLKLPYNEQFF; CDR3 DNA: TGTGCCAGCAGCTTAAAGCTTCCCTACAATGAGCAGTTCTTC; clone size: NA; J gene: TRBJ2-1; V gene: TRBV7-9; D gene: NA
CDR3 protein: CASSLASPQETQYF; CDR3 DNA: TGCGCCAGCAGCTTGGCGTCACCACAAGAGACCCAGTACTTC; clone size: NA; J gene: TRBJ2-5; V gene: TRBV5-1; D gene: NA